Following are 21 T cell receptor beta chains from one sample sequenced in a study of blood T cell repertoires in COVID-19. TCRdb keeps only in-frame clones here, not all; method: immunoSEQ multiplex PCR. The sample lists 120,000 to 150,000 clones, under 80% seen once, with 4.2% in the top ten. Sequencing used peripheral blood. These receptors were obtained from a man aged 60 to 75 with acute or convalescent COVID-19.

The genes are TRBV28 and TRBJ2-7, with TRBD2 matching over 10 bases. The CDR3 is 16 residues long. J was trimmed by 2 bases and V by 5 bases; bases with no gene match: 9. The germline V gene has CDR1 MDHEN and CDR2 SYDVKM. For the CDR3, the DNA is TGTGCCAGCAGTCCACCGGGACTAGCGAATGCCTACGAGCAGTACTTC. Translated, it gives CASSPPGLANAYEQYF.

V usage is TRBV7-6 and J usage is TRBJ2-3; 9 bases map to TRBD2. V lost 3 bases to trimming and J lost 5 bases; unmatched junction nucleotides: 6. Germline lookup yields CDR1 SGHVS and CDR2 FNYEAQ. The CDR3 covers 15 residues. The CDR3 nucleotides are TGTGCCAGCAGCTTCTGGCGGGAGGGAGAAGATACGCAGTATTTT. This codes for CASSFWREGEDTQYF.

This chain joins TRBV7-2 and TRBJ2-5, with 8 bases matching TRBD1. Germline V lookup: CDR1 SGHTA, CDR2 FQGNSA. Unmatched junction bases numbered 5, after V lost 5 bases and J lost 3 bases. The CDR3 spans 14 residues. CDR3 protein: CASSLQQGEETQYF. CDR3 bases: TGTGCCAGCAGCCTTCAACAGGGGGAAGAGACCCAGTACTTC.

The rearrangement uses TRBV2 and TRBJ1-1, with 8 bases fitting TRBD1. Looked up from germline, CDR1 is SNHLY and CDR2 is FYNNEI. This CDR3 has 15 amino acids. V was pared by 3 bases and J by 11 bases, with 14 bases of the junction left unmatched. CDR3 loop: CASSENVRTGIRAFF. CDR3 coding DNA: TGTGCCAGCAGTGAGAACGTTCGGACAGGGATCCGGGCTTTCTTT.

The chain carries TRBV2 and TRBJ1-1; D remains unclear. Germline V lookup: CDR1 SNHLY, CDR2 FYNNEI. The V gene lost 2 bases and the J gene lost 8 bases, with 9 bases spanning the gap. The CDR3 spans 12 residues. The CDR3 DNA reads TGTGCCAGCAGTGAAAGACTGCTGGAAGCTTTCTTT. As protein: CASSERLLEAFF.

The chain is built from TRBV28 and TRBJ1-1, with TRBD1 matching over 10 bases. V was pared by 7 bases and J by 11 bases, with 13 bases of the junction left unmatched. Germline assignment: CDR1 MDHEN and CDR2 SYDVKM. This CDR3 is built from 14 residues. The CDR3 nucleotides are TGTGCCAGCAAACGGGGACAGGGGAGAGTAAGCGCTTTCTTT. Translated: CASKRGQGRVSAFF.

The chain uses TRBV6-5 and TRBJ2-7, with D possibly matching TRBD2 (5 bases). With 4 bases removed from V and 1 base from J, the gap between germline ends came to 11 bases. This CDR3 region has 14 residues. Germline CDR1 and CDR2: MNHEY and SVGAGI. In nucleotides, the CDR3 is TGTGCCAGCAGTTCGAGGGAGAGATCCTACGAGCAGTACTTC. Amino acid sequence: CASSSRERSYEQYF.

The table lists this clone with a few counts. This CDR3 is CASSFQYGYTF. CDR3 nucleotide sequence: TGTGCCAGCAGCTTTCAGTATGGCTACACCTTC. The V call is TRBV7-9, the J call TRBJ1-2; D gene uncertain. Trimming removed 3 bases at V and 5 bases at J, with 4 bases between. The length of the CDR3 is 11 residues. Looked up from germline, CDR1 is SEHNR and CDR2 is FQNEAQ (reference sequence).

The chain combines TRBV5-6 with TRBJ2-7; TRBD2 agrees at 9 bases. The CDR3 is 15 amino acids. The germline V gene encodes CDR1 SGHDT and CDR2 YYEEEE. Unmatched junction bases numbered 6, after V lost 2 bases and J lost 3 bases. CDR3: CASSLPSGEYYEQYF. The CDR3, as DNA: TGTGCCAGCAGCTTACCTAGCGGGGAATACTACGAGCAGTACTTC.

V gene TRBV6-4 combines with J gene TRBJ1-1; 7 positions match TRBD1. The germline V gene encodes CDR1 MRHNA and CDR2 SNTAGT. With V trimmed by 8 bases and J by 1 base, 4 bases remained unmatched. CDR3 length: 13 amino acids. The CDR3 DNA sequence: TGTGCCAGCCGACGGACAGGGAACACTGAAGCTTTCTTT. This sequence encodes CASRRTGNTEAFF.

The CDR3 nucleotides are TGTGCCAGCAGCTTAGCGAGCGGGAGAGGTCAAGAGACCCAGTACTTC. Translating gives CASSLASGRGQETQYF. The rearrangement links TRBV7-2 to TRBJ2-5, with TRBD2 matching 8 bases. The CDR3 extends over 16 amino acids. The V and J ends lost 0 bases and 2 bases, in that order; junction bases with no gene match: 5. CDR1 and CDR2 from the germline V gene are SGHTA and FQGNSA.

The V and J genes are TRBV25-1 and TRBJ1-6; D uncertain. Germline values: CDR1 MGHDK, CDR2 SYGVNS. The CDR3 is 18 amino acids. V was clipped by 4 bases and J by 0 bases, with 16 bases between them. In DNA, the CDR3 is TGTGCCAGCAGTGGCCACCGGGGTCCTAGCTCCTATAATTCACCCCTCCACTTT. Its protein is CASSGHRGPSSYNSPLHF.

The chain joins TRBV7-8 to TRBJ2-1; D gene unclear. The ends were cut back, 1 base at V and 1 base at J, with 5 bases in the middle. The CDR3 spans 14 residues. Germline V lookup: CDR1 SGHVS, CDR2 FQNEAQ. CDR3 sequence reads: CASSLVESYNEQFF. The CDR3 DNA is TGTGCCAGCAGCTTAGTCGAGTCCTACAATGAGCAGTTCTTC. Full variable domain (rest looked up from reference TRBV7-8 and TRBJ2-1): GAGVSQSPRYKVAKRGQDVALRCDPISGHVSLFWYQQALGQGPEFLTYFQNEAQLDKSGLPSDRFFAERPEGSVSTLKIQRTQQEDSAVYLCASSLVESYNEQFFGPGTRLTVL.

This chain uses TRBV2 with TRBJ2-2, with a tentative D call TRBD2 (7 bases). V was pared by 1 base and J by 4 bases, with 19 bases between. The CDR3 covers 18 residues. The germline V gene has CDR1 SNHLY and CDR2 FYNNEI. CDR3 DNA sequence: TGTGCCAGCAGTGAAGACCGTTCGGGGGGCGCGGGCACCGGGGAGCTGTTTTTT. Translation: CASSEDRSGGAGTGELFF.

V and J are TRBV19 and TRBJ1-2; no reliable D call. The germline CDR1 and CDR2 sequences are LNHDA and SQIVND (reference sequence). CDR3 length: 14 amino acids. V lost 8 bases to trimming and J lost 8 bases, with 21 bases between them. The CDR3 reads CASQSAGKFLGYTF. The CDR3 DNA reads TGTGCCAGTCAATCGGCAGGCAAATTCCTCGGCTACACCTTC. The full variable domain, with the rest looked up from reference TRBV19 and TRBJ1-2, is DGGITQSPKYLFRKEGQNVTLSCEQNLNHDAMYWYRQDPGQGLRLIYYSQIVNDFQKGDIAEGYSVSREKKESFPLTVTSAQKNPTAFYLCASQSAGKFLGYTFGSGTRLTVV.

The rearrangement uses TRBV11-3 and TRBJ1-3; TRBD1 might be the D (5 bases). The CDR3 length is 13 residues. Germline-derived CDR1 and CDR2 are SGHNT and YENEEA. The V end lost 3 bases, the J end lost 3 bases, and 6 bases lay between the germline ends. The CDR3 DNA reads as TGTGCCAGCAGCTTCGACAGTGGAAACACCATATATTTT. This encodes CASSFDSGNTIYF.

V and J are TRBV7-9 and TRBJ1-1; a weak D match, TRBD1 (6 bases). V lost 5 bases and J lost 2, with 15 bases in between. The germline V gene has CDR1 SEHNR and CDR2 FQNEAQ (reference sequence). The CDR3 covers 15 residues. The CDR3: CASSGRAGTNTEAFF. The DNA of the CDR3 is TGTGCCAGCAGCGGACGGGCAGGGACAAACACTGAAGCTTTCTTT. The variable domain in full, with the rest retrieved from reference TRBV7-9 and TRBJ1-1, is DTGVSQNPRHKITKRGQNVTFRCDPISEHNRLYWYRQTLGQGPEFLTYFQNEAQLEKSRLLSDRFSAERPKGSFSTLEIQRTEQGDSAMYLCASSGRAGTNTEAFFGQGTRLTVV.

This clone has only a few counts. The CDR3: CASSAGDGANVLTF. CDR3 in DNA: TGCGCCAGCAGCGCGGGGGACGGGGCCAACGTCCTGACTTTC. The chain recombines TRBV5-1 with TRBJ2-6; 7 nucleotides match TRBD2. CDR1 SGHRS and CDR2 YFSETQ come from the germline V gene. With 4 bases clipped from V and 4 bases from J, the junction kept 2 bases outside the gene matches. The CDR3 is 14 residues long.

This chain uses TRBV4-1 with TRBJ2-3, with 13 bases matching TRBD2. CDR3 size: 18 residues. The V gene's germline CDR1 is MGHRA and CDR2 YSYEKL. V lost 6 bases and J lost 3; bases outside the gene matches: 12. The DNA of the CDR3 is TGCGCCAGCAGGCCCCCACCGGGACTAGCGGGAAGAACAGATACGCAGTATTTT. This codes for CASRPPPGLAGRTDTQYF.

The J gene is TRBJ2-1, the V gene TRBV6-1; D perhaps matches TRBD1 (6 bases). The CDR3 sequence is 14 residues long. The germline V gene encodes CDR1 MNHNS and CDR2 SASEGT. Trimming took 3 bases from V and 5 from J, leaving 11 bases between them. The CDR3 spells CASSDTGSNNEQFF. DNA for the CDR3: TGTGCCAGCAGTGACACAGGGTCCAACAATGAGCAGTTCTTC.

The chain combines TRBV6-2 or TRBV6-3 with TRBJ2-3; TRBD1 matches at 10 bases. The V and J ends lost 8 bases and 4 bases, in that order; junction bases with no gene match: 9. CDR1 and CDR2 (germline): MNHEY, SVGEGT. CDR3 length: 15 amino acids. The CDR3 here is CASRRDRGFADTQYF. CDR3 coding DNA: TGTGCCAGCCGCCGGGACAGGGGCTTTGCAGATACGCAGTATTTT.